This T cell receptor (beta chain) was recorded in a study of T cell responses to AZD1222 COVID-19 vaccine. Trimming shortened V by 3 bases and J by 4 bases, and 9 bases separated the two germline ends. CDR1 MNHEY and CDR2 SMNVEV come from the germline V gene (reference sequence). CDR3 size: 14 residues. Study-wide findings and caveats: Targets within unmutated variant regions were reportedly found for nearly half of spike-specific TCRs.

Using immunoSEQ multiplex PCR, the repertoire was profiled, and TCRdb retains in-frame clones only, with some absent. Among approximately 67,000 clones listed, more than 80% were seen once. Turning to this clone: What it binds is not known.

The sample was peripheral blood, taken on day 0 of AZD1222 vaccination. The rearrangement joins TRBV27 to TRBJ2-2; D not resolved. This receptor was taken from an adult in good health. The CDR3 is CASSFSQSTGELFF. DNA of the CDR3: TGTGCCAGCAGTTTTTCACAGTCCACCGGGGAGCTGTTTTTT.